The next 16 T cell receptor beta chains were all read from a single sample in a study of blood T cells in healthy people across ages (dated by TCRdb to the mid-2010s). The method behind the library was 5' RACE. The sequencing machine was an Illumina HiSeq 2500. A second PCR of about 7 to 12 cycles was run with a J-beta primer mix and a sample-barcoded 5' primer. The raw public data were reprocessed by TCRdb itself: fastp quality trimming at Q25, MiXCR clonotype calling, in-frame beta chains only. For every CDR3 protein sequence, its rows merge into one entry that carries the most common genes and DNA. In this sample the table shows 1,500,000 or so distinct CDR3 sequences, under 55% of which occur a single time. The ten most abundant clones make up about 4.1% of the sample. Specimen: blood. The receptors were sampled from a woman aged 18 to 35 in good health.

With respect to this clonotype: One junction end disagrees with the germline gene, perhaps due to a read error. V usage is TRBV12-3 or TRBV12-4 and J usage is TRBJ2-3, with D possibly being TRBD2 (6 bases). The CDR3 consists of 14 residues. The CDR3 is CASSLETSIDTQYF. CDR3 nucleotide sequence: TGTGCCAGCAGTTTAGAAACTAGCATAGATACGCAGTATTTT.

V and J are TRBV28 and TRBJ1-4; 9 bases agree with TRBD1. The CDR3 has 15 amino acids. Germline V gene sequence: CDR1 MDHEN, CDR2 SYDVKM. Unmatched junction bases numbered 8, after V lost 4 bases and J lost 8 bases. The CDR3, as DNA: TGTGCCAGCAGTTCCACCGGGACAGGGTTGGAAAAACTGTTTTTT. It translates to CASSSTGTGLEKLFF.

A few counts support this clonotype. CDR3 in amino acids: CASGLIQGPNNEQFF. For the CDR3, the DNA is TGTGCTAGTGGTTTGATCCAGGGTCCGAACAATGAGCAGTTCTTC. The chain carries TRBV12-5 and TRBJ2-1, with D possibly TRBD1 on 5 matching bases. CDR3 size: 15 residues. Germline V gives CDR1 LGHNT, CDR2 FRNRAP. Between the trimmed V and J ends, which lost 2 bases and 5 bases, there was a span of 13 bases.

In its sample, this clonotype was seen a few times. V and J are TRBV29-1 and TRBJ1-1; D unresolved. CDR1 SQVTM and CDR2 ANQGSEA come from the germline V gene. The CDR3 runs 13 residues. The germline V and J ends were trimmed by 1 base and 0 bases, with 6 bases remaining between them. Here the CDR3 reads CSVEGGLNTEAFF. The CDR3 nucleotides read TGCAGCGTTGAAGGTGGCCTGAACACTGAAGCTTTCTTT. The whole variable domain, filled in from reference TRBV29-1 and TRBJ1-1, reads SAVISQKPSRDICQRGTSLTIQCQVDSQVTMMFWYRQQPGQSLTLIATANQGSEATYESGFVIDKFPISRPNLTFSTLTVSNMSPEDSSIYLCSVEGGLNTEAFFGQGTRLTVV.

This clonotype was detected only a few times. The V and J genes are TRBV3-1 and TRBJ2-3; 10 nucleotides agree with TRBD2. The CDR3 has 16 amino acids. The J segment lost 3 bases and the V segment lost 4 bases, leaving 7 bases of the junction unmatched. Germline V gene sequence: CDR1 LGHDT, CDR2 YNNKEL (reference sequence). The CDR3: CASSRPFSGGTDTQYF. In DNA form, the CDR3 reads TGTGCCAGCAGCCGCCCCTTTAGCGGGGGGACAGATACGCAGTATTTT.

The chain uses TRBV14 and TRBJ2-1; TRBD2 is a possible D gene (6 bases). The CDR3 consists of 14 residues. Germline assignment: CDR1 SGHDN and CDR2 FVKESK. V was cut by 1 base and J by 8 bases, with 12 bases left in between. As DNA, the CDR3 is TGTGCCAGCAGCCAAGTGTGGCCGGGGGATGAGCAGTTCTTC. It is translated as CASSQVWPGDEQFF.

The gene calls are TRBV20-1 and TRBJ2-7; 7 positions agree with TRBD2. Unmatched junction bases numbered 9, after V lost 7 bases and J lost 0 bases. Germline assignment: CDR1 DFQATT and CDR2 SNEGSKA (reference sequence). The CDR3 has 14 amino acids. CDR3 protein: CSGVVASGSYEQYF. The CDR3 DNA sequence: TGCAGTGGGGTAGTGGCTAGCGGCTCCTACGAGCAGTACTTC.

V gene TRBV7-2 combines with J gene TRBJ1-5; perhaps TRBD1 as D (5 bases). V dropped 5 bases and J dropped 5 bases, with 13 bases sitting between them. Germline V gives CDR1 SGHTA, CDR2 FQGNSA. CDR3 size: 14 residues. The CDR3 loop is CASSPWGVDQPQHF. The DNA for the CDR3 is TGTGCCAGCAGCCCCTGGGGGGTAGATCAGCCCCAGCATTTT. Full variable domain (remainder filled in from reference TRBV7-2 and TRBJ1-5): GAGVSQSPSNKVTEKGKDVELRCDPISGHTALYWYRQSLGQGLEFLIYFQGNSAPDKSGLPSDRFSAERTGGSVSTLTIQRTQQEDSAVYLCASSPWGVDQPQHFGDGTRLSIL.

This rearrangement joins TRBV2 to TRBJ1-2, with D perhaps matching TRBD1 (5 bases). V dropped 1 base and J dropped 0 bases, with 15 bases sitting between them. Looked up from germline, CDR1 is SNHLY and CDR2 is FYNNEI. This CDR3 has 17 residues. As DNA, the CDR3 is TGTGCCAGCAGTGAAGACAGGTTGTCCCTAGCTAACTATGGCTACACCTTC. Residues: CASSEDRLSLANYGYTF.

The chain has TRBV24-1 and TRBJ2-1; D call uncertain. Per the germline V gene, CDR1 is KGHDR and CDR2 is SFDVKD. Trimming shortened V by 6 bases and J by 5 bases, and 10 bases separated the two germline ends. The CDR3 totals 13 residues. In nucleotides, the CDR3 is TGTGCCACCAGTCGCCTGATAAACAATGAGCAGTTCTTC. It yields the protein CATSRLINNEQFF.

This sequence joins TRBV20-1 and TRBJ1-1; 7 nucleotides match TRBD1. Germline V lookup: CDR1 DFQATT, CDR2 SNEGSKA (reference sequence). This CDR3 contains 12 residues. V lost 5 bases, J lost 5 bases, and 5 bases stayed unmatched. The CDR3 region is CSASNRGTEAFF. The CDR3 DNA reads as TGCAGTGCTTCAAACAGGGGTACTGAAGCTTTCTTT.

This clonotype appeared a single time. The rearrangement uses TRBV4-2 and TRBJ2-5, with D hard to call. The germline V gene encodes CDR1 LGHNA and CDR2 YNFKEQ. The CDR3 totals 13 residues. V dropped 2 bases and J dropped 5 bases, with 9 bases sitting between them. The CDR3 nucleotides are TGTGCCAGCAGCCAAAGTCGTCCGGAGACCCAGTACTTC. This sequence encodes CASSQSRPETQYF.

The chain uses TRBV7-9 and TRBJ2-3; no definite D call. Germline CDR1 and CDR2: SEHNR and FQNEAQ (reference sequence). The V end lost 1 base, the J end lost 0 bases, and 5 bases lay between the germline ends. This CDR3 comprises 14 residues. The CDR3 loop reads CASSLVMSTDTQYF. In DNA form, the CDR3 reads TGTGCCAGCAGCTTAGTAATGAGCACAGATACGCAGTATTTT.

The chain couples TRBV6-6 to TRBJ1-5; the D is unclear. The CDR3 has 15 amino acids. Germline CDR1 is MNHNY and CDR2 is SVGAGI (reference sequence). Trimming left V 7 bases short and J 1 base short, with 14 bases between. The CDR3 sequence is CASIDRKGSNQPQHF. The CDR3 DNA follows: TGTGCCAGCATTGATCGGAAAGGGAGCAATCAGCCCCAGCATTTT.

This clonotype was recorded once. V is TRBV5-1 and J is TRBJ1-5; a weak D match, TRBD1 (5 bases). Germline CDR1 is SGHRS and CDR2 is YFSETQ. V was clipped by 5 bases and J by 7 bases, with 13 bases between them. The CDR3 runs 13 residues. This chain's CDR3 is CASRTDSSQPQHF. The CDR3 DNA is TGCGCCAGCAGGACCGACAGCAGCCAGCCCCAGCATTTT.

V is TRBV27 and J is TRBJ1-6; 10 bases align to TRBD1. CDR3 length: 17 amino acids. In germline, CDR1 is MNHEY, CDR2 SMNVEV (reference sequence). The V gene end was trimmed by 5 bases and the J gene end by 8 bases; junction bases not matched to a gene: 12. Written as DNA, the CDR3 is TGTGCCAGCAGTCGCAAAACATCCGACAGGGGGCATTCACCCCTCCACTTT. Protein sequence: CASSRKTSDRGHSPLHF.